Below, one T cell receptor (beta chain) is given with its context. This CDR3 has 16 residues. CDR1 is SGHRS and CDR2 is YFSETQ in the germline V gene. Trimming removed 6 bases from V and 1 base from J; junction bases left unmatched: 11. The data originate from a study of blood T cell repertoires in COVID-19. Study at large: The cDNA or gDNA used as material had been derived from T cells, B-cell-depleted T cells, or PBMCs.

The table came from immunoSEQ multiplex PCR; TCRdb's copy has only in-frame clones and leaves some out. The repertoire consists of roughly 60,000 clones, with around nine tenths occurring once and the leading ten covering approximately 7%. The receptor comes from a human donor with active COVID-19. The donor label of this sample is uncertain. Sequencing was carried out using peripheral blood. The rearrangement joins TRBV5-1 to TRBJ2-5; 8 bases line up with TRBD1. Here the CDR3 reads CASNLSGGQGQETQYF. CDR3 DNA sequence: TGCGCCAGCAACTTAAGTGGCGGACAGGGCCAAGAGACCCAGTACTTC. Together with reference TRBV5-1 and TRBJ2-5, the CDR3 gives the full variable domain: KAGVTQTPRYLIKTRGQQVTLSCSPISGHRSVSWYQQTPGQGLQFLFEYFSETQRNKGNFPGRFSGRQFSNSRSEMNVSTLELGDSALYLCASNLSGGQGQETQYFGPGTRLLVL.